This is a list of T cell receptor beta chains from one sample in a study of sequential checkpoint blockade in melanoma. Libraries were prepared by immunoSEQ multiplex PCR; TCRdb keeps only in-frame clonotypes and omits some of them. The sample consists of about 20,000 clones, around 72% of them appearing once. Sequenced material: CD8+ T cells sorted from blood (inferred from file names), taken from a patient given nivolumab and ipilimumab in sequence. All receptors derive from a human donor with melanoma. Each CDR3 is given with its conserved first and last residue. A D gene is named only where the DNA matches it firmly.

TRBV5-4	TRBJ1-5	-	TGTGCCAGCAGCTTGGCCTTTAATCAGCCCCAGCATTTT	CASSLAFNQPQHF
TRBV5-5	TRBJ1-2	TRBD1	TGTGCCAGCAGCTTGGGGACAGGCGCCGCTTTGCACTATGGCTACACCTTC	CASSLGTGAALHYGYTF
TRBV28	TRBJ1-4	TRBD1	TGTGCCAGCAGTTCTCACAGGGGGTACAACGAAAAACTGTTTTTT	CASSSHRGYNEKLFF
TRBV10-3	TRBJ2-7	-	TGTGCCATCAGTGAGTCAGGAGGCAGGCCGTACGAGCAGTACTTC	CAISESGGRPYEQYF
TRBV28	TRBJ1-2	-	TGTGCCAGCAGTTTAACGGCTGGGCAGGCACGATATGGCTACACCTTC	CASSLTAGQARYGYTF
TRBV6-6	TRBJ2-7	-	TGTGCCAGCAGTTACCAGCGGGCTGGAGAGCAGTACTTC	CASSYQRAGEQYF
TRBV28	TRBJ1-1	-	TGTGCCAGCAGTTTAGAGGTCAGGGCTGAAGCTTTCTTT	CASSLEVRAEAFF
TRBV28	TRBJ1-1	-	TGTGCCAGCAGTTTATCACGCCTTGGGGGGACTGAAGCTTTCTTT	CASSLSRLGGTEAFF
TRBV7-9	TRBJ1-4	-	TGTGCCAGCAGCCCTACCAAGCGGACTAATGAAAAACTGTTTTTT	CASSPTKRTNEKLFF
TRBV11-2	TRBJ2-1	-	TGTGCCAGCAGCTTAGAGCGGGTGAGTGGAGTGGACAATGAGCAGTTCTTC	CASSLERVSGVDNEQFF